The 17 T cell receptor beta chains in this list originate from one sample, sequenced in a study of PD-L1 blockade in urothelial cancer. Sequencing was performed with immunoSEQ multiplex PCR; in TCRdb, only in-frame clones are kept and a portion is missing. The sample has tens of thousands of clones; 75% to 85% are singletons. The sample's time point: pretreatment peripheral blood. Here the sequenced sample was PBMCs, taken around atezolizumab (anti-PD-L1) treatment. Receptor source: a man between 65 and 85 years old with urothelial cancer.

The CDR3 region is CASSWLAERETQYF. The CDR3 nucleotides are TGCGCCAGCAGCTGGCTAGCGGAAAGAGAGACCCAGTACTTC. J is TRBJ2-5 and V is TRBV5-1; 7 bases align to TRBD2. V lost 3 bases, J lost 4 bases, and 6 bases stayed unmatched. The germline V gene encodes CDR1 SGHRS and CDR2 YFSETQ. There are 14 residues in the CDR3.

The chain carries TRBV30 and TRBJ1-4; D unclear. V lost 3 bases, J lost 8 bases, and 7 bases lay in between. The germline gives CDR1 GTSNPN, CDR2 SVGIG (reference sequence). The CDR3 extends over 11 amino acids. CDR3 protein: CAWRREEKLFF. The DNA of the CDR3 is TGTGCCTGGAGACGGGAAGAAAAACTGTTTTTT.

About this clone itself: One junction end disagrees with the germline gene, perhaps due to a read error. The rearrangement links TRBV7-7 to TRBJ2-2, with D perhaps TRBD2 (6 bases). Per the germline V gene, CDR1 is SSHAT and CDR2 is FNYEAQ (reference sequence). This CDR3 comprises 15 residues. The CDR3 reads CASSLGTSNTGELFF. The CDR3 bases are TGTGCTAGCAGCTTAGGGACTTCAAACACCGGGGAGCTGTTTTTT.

The J gene is TRBJ1-2, the V gene TRBV27, with a possible D match to TRBD1 (6 bases). Trimming shortened V by 4 bases and J by 4 bases, and 10 bases separated the two germline ends. CDR1 and CDR2 from the germline V gene are MNHEY and SMNVEV (reference sequence). This CDR3 has 13 residues. The DNA for the CDR3 is TGTGCCAGCAGTTACACAGGGTCCTATGGCTACACCTTC. This codes for CASSYTGSYGYTF.

This sequence joins TRBV28 and TRBJ1-2; tentative D call: TRBD1 (5 bases). V lost 2 bases to trimming and J lost 7 bases, with 11 bases between them. Germline V lookup: CDR1 MDHEN, CDR2 SYDVKM. The CDR3 totals 13 residues. The CDR3 region is CASSLGGASGYTF. In DNA, the CDR3 is TGTGCCAGCAGTTTAGGAGGGGCCTCTGGCTACACCTTC.

The V gene is TRBV7-2, the J gene TRBJ2-3; no definite D call. CDR3 length: 13 residues. Trimming removed 0 bases at V and 6 bases at J, with 7 bases between. The germline V gene has CDR1 SGHTA and CDR2 FQGNSA. The CDR3 nucleotides are TGTGCCAGCAGCTTAGCGCGGAGTGATACGCAGTATTTT. Translating gives CASSLARSDTQYF.

The chain is built from TRBV2 and TRBJ2-2; 7 bases align to TRBD2. Trimming cost V 6 bases and J 4 bases; bases outside gene matches: 8. CDR1 and CDR2 from the germline V gene are SNHLY and FYNNEI. The CDR3 extends over 15 amino acids. DNA for the CDR3: TGTGCCAGCAGGACCCTAGCGGCCCTCACCGGGGAGCTGTTTTTT. This sequence encodes CASRTLAALTGELFF. Full variable domain (remainder filled in from reference TRBV2 and TRBJ2-2): EPEVTQTPSHQVTQMGQEVILRCVPISNHLYFYWYRQILGQKVEFLVSFYNNEISEKSEIFDDQFSVERPDGSNFTLKIRSTKLEDSAMYFCASRTLAALTGELFFGEGSRLTVL.

The chain carries TRBV10-1 and TRBJ2-2; no reliable D call. The CDR3 spans 14 residues. The V gene's germline CDR1 is WNHNN and CDR2 SYGVQD (reference sequence). Trimming stripped 3 bases from V and 4 bases from J, with 9 bases between. Written as DNA, the CDR3 is TGCGCCAGCAGTGAAAGTCGGAGCACCGGGGAGCTGTTTTTT. This sequence encodes CASSESRSTGELFF.

The chain combines TRBV11-2 with TRBJ2-7, with D possibly matching TRBD1 (6 bases). The CDR3 has 13 residues. With 1 base removed from V and 5 bases from J, the gap between germline ends came to 9 bases. Germline-derived CDR1 and CDR2 are SGHAT and FQNNGV. The DNA of the CDR3 is TGTGCCAGCAGCTTAGTTCAGGGGAACGAGCAGTACTTC. Translation: CASSLVQGNEQYF.

This rearrangement joins TRBV4-1 to TRBJ1-2, with D hard to call. Germline assignment: CDR1 MGHRA and CDR2 YSYEKL. CDR3 length equals 14 residues. Trimming shortened V by 0 bases and J by 6 bases, and 11 bases separated the two germline ends. The DNA of the CDR3 is TGCGCCAGCAGCCAAGATCCGCGAGCCCATGGCTACACCTTC. Amino acid sequence: CASSQDPRAHGYTF.

This clone was seen a few times. The chain combines TRBV6-1 with TRBJ1-4; a weak D match, TRBD1 (6 bases). Germline V CDR1 and CDR2: MNHNS, SASEGT. V gave up 3 bases and J gave up 14 bases, with 22 bases separating them. CDR3 length equals 15 residues. The CDR3 DNA is TGTGCCAGCAGTGAGGCGGCAGGGGAGGGTTCTAGGCTGTTTTTT. Its protein product is CASSEAAGEGSRLFF.

The V call is TRBV29-1, the J call TRBJ2-1; 7 bases agree with TRBD2. The CDR3 has 13 residues. Trimming removed 5 bases from V and 8 bases from J; junction bases left unmatched: 9. CDR1 and CDR2 from the germline V gene are SQVTM and ANQGSEA. Here the CDR3 reads CSVFGTGGYEQFF. For the CDR3, the DNA is TGCAGCGTTTTTGGAACGGGAGGATATGAGCAGTTCTTC.

J is TRBJ1-5 and V is TRBV30, with D possibly TRBD1 on 6 matching bases. Germline V gene lookup returns CDR1 GTSNPN and CDR2 SVGIG (reference sequence). The CDR3 length is 15 residues. V was trimmed by 2 bases and J by 3 bases, leaving 14 bases between them. CDR3 residues: CAWSRPQGPNQPQHF. The DNA of the CDR3 is TGTGCCTGGAGTCGGCCACAGGGACCCAATCAGCCCCAGCATTTT.

The CDR3 DNA sequence: TGCGCCAGCACTCCAGCGGCTTTCTTT. Encoded protein: CASTPAAFF. The V gene is TRBV23-1, the J gene TRBJ1-1; D unresolved. TRBV23-1 is an ORF, and what it does is uncertain. Between the trimmed V and J ends, which lost 7 bases and 11 bases, there was a span of 8 bases. This CDR3 has 9 amino acids.

The chain employs TRBV2 and TRBJ2-4; 9 nucleotides line up with TRBD2. The CDR3 spans 15 residues. J gave up 2 bases and V 8 bases, and 7 bases lay outside the gene matches. Per the germline V gene, CDR1 is SNHLY and CDR2 is FYNNEI. The CDR3 is CASDPSGAPKNIQYF. The CDR3 region has the DNA TGTGCCAGCGACCCTAGCGGGGCCCCCAAAAACATTCAGTACTTC.

This chain links TRBV21-1 with TRBJ2-1; the listed D gene, TRBD1, was not tested against the DNA. TRBV21-1 is a listed pseudogene. This CDR3 spans 17 amino acids. CDR3 in amino acids: CASSKGFQGARRNEQFF. CDR3 DNA: TGTGCCAGCAGCAAAGGGTTCCAGGGGGCGCGCCGGAATGAGCAGTTCTTC.

The V call is TRBV28, the J call TRBJ1-5; D is unclear. Germline V lookup: CDR1 MDHEN, CDR2 SYDVKM. This CDR3 has 16 amino acids. Trimming stripped 1 base from V and 2 bases from J, with 12 bases between. The CDR3 region has the DNA TGTGCCAGCAGTTTATACCCTCGGCGGGGCAATCAGCCCCAGCATTTT. The encoded protein is CASSLYPRRGNQPQHF.